Listed here are 28 T cell receptor beta chains from one sample, sequenced in a study of cytomegalovirus exposure and HLA in healthy donors. The PCR ran on 60 Vbeta and 13 Jbeta primers. Clones were sequenced by immunoSEQ multiplex PCR, and TCRdb holds only the in-frame ones, with some missing. The table lists more than 150,000 clones, about three quarters of them singletons. The material sequenced was PBMCs. The source is a man between 45 and 60 years old in good health and CMV-seropositive.

This clone appeared once. This chain connects TRBV9 to TRBJ2-7, with 8 positions matching TRBD1. Germline V gene lookup returns CDR1 SGDLS and CDR2 YYNGEE. V lost 0 bases and J lost 7; bases outside the gene matches: 6. There are 14 residues in the CDR3. CDR3 protein: CASSVDQGAGEQYF. The CDR3 coding sequence is TGTGCCAGCAGCGTAGATCAGGGGGCGGGTGAGCAGTACTTC.

This chain connects TRBV5-4 to TRBJ2-1; TRBD2 is a possible D gene (6 bases). The V gene lost 0 bases and the J gene lost 0 bases, with 10 bases spanning the gap. The CDR3 consists of 16 residues. The germline gives CDR1 SGHNT, CDR2 YYREEE (reference sequence). DNA of the CDR3: TGTGCCAGCAGCTTGGACGGGGGTCACTCCTACAATGAGCAGTTCTTC. Residues: CASSLDGGHSYNEQFF. The full variable domain, completed using reference TRBV5-4 and TRBJ2-1, is ETGVTQSPTHLIKTRGQQVTLRCSSQSGHNTVSWYQQALGQGPQFIFQYYREEENGRGNFPPRFSGLQFPNYSSELNVNALELDDSALYLCASSLDGGHSYNEQFFGPGTRLTVL.

This clone has a single count. The V call is TRBV18, the J call TRBJ1-1, with a weak D call TRBD1 (6 bases). This CDR3 is built from 14 residues. CDR1 is KGHSH, CDR2 LQKENI, per germline. V lost 6 bases to trimming and J lost 3 bases, with 14 bases between them. The CDR3 sequence: CASSPRQDHTEAFF. As DNA, the CDR3 is TGTGCCAGCTCCCCGAGACAGGACCACACTGAAGCTTTCTTT.

The chain recombines TRBV7-2 with TRBJ2-5; weak D call: TRBD1 (6 bases). Looked up from germline, CDR1 is SGHTA and CDR2 is FQGNSA. The CDR3 is 13 amino acids. Trimming pared 3 bases from V and 4 bases from J, leaving 9 bases between. CDR3 loop: CASSFGQLETQYF. CDR3 coding DNA: TGTGCCAGCAGCTTCGGACAGTTAGAGACCCAGTACTTC.

This clone showed up just once. The chain has TRBV6-1 and TRBJ1-5; no clear D gene. This CDR3 spans 15 amino acids. Germline loops: CDR1 MNHNS, CDR2 SASEGT. The germline V and J ends were trimmed by 4 bases and 0 bases, with 10 bases remaining between them. The CDR3: CASSGNFYSNQPQHF. CDR3 nucleotide sequence: TGTGCCAGCAGTGGTAATTTTTATAGCAATCAGCCCCAGCATTTT.

The gene calls are TRBV5-1 and TRBJ2-2, with D perhaps TRBD1 (5 bases). This CDR3 has 19 amino acids. CDR1 SGHRS and CDR2 YFSETQ come from the germline V gene. V was pared by 0 bases and J by 4 bases, with 22 bases between. The chain's CDR3 is CASSLGSGGARGFTGELFF. In DNA form, the CDR3 reads TGCGCCAGCAGCTTGGGATCCGGTGGGGCTAGGGGTTTCACCGGGGAGCTGTTTTTT.

The genes are TRBV6-6 and TRBJ1-4; TRBD1 matches 7 bases. This CDR3 has 14 amino acids. The germline V gene encodes CDR1 MNHNY and CDR2 SVGAGI (reference sequence). The J segment lost 3 bases and the V segment lost 6 bases, leaving 4 bases of the junction unmatched. The chain's CDR3 is CASRGDRSNEKLFF. CDR3 sequence (DNA): TGTGCCAGCAGGGGGGACAGATCTAATGAAAAACTGTTTTTT.

J is TRBJ1-4 and V is TRBV11-2, with D perhaps TRBD1 (6 bases). Germline lookup yields CDR1 SGHAT and CDR2 FQNNGV. The V gene lost 5 bases and the J gene lost 8 bases, with 18 bases spanning the gap. This CDR3 spans 15 amino acids. The CDR3 loop reads CASSPFWAGEEKLFF. The CDR3 DNA is TGTGCCAGCAGCCCCTTCTGGGCAGGGGAGGAAAAACTGTTTTTT.

The chain recombines TRBV18 with TRBJ2-7; D perhaps matches TRBD1 (6 bases). The germline gives CDR1 KGHSH, CDR2 LQKENI. The CDR3 covers 14 residues. The V end was cut by 4 bases, the J end by 6 bases, with 16 bases between. The CDR3 reads CASSRAGVRTEQYF. CDR3 nucleotides: TGTGCCAGCTCACGGGCAGGGGTGCGGACCGAGCAGTACTTC.

This chain links TRBV10-1 with TRBJ1-2; 9 positions agree with TRBD1. The CDR3 is 16 residues long. Per germline, CDR1 WNHNN and CDR2 SYGVQD (reference sequence). The trim removed 3 bases at V and 7 bases at J, leaving 12 bases unmatched. CDR3: CASSDQRTGGLVGYTF. The CDR3 region has the DNA TGCGCCAGCAGTGATCAACGTACAGGGGGCCTTGTTGGCTACACCTTC.

CDR3 nucleotides: TGTGCCAGCAGTAACAGAGGGAATGAGCAGTTCTTC. Translated: CASSNRGNEQFF. This rearrangement joins TRBV9 to TRBJ2-1, with a possible D match to TRBD2 (5 bases). The ends were cut back, 5 bases at V and 7 bases at J, with 10 bases in the middle. Germline V gives CDR1 SGDLS, CDR2 YYNGEE. The CDR3 is 12 residues long.

This clone was observed a handful of times. The genes are TRBV9 and TRBJ1-2; 9 bases match TRBD1. The CDR3 is 15 amino acids. Germline loops: CDR1 SGDLS, CDR2 YYNGEE. The V and J ends lost 1 base and 4 bases, in that order; junction bases with no gene match: 5. CDR3 in DNA: TGTGCCAGCAGCGTATTGACAGGGGGTGGCTATGGCTACACCTTC. It translates to CASSVLTGGGYGYTF.

V is TRBV19 and J is TRBJ1-2; D uncertain. V was cut by 6 bases and J by 1 base, with 12 bases left in between. The CDR3 runs to 14 residues. The V gene's germline CDR1 is LNHDA and CDR2 SQIVND (reference sequence). CDR3 sequence: CASRPGSLNYGYTF. CDR3 DNA: TGTGCCAGTAGGCCAGGCAGCCTTAACTATGGCTACACCTTC.

This rearrangement joins TRBV6-5 to TRBJ1-5; D ambiguous. V lost 5 bases to trimming and J lost 6 bases, with 11 bases between them. This CDR3 is 13 amino acids long. CDR1 is MNHEY and CDR2 is SVGAGI in the germline V gene. CDR3 region: CASSEEFSQPQHF. For the CDR3, the DNA is TGTGCCAGCAGTGAGGAATTTTCTCAGCCCCAGCATTTT.

The V and J genes are TRBV27 and TRBJ1-6; tentatively, D is TRBD1 (5 bases). This CDR3 comprises 16 residues. CDR1 and CDR2 (germline): MNHEY, SMNVEV (reference sequence). The V end lost 5 bases, the J end lost 11 bases, and 22 bases lay between the germline ends. In DNA, the CDR3 is TGTGCCAGCAGTCCGGACATCCTCAATAGGGATACACCCCTCCACTTT. Translated: CASSPDILNRDTPLHF.

This rearrangement joins TRBV18 to TRBJ2-7; possibly TRBD2 for D (5 bases). Germline V gene lookup returns CDR1 KGHSH and CDR2 LQKENI. The CDR3 contains 15 residues. Trimming took off 4 bases at V and 2 bases at J, with 15 bases between the two ends. In nucleotides, the CDR3 is TGTGCCAGCTCACTGCTGACGGACTTGGCCTACGAGCAGTACTTC. Residues: CASSLLTDLAYEQYF.

The rearrangement joins TRBV19 to TRBJ1-2; D may be TRBD1 (5 bases). Per germline, CDR1 LNHDA and CDR2 SQIVND (reference sequence). The CDR3 extends over 15 amino acids. V gave up 5 bases and J gave up 2 bases, with 15 bases separating them. The CDR3 is CASSGRQLTNYGYTF. The CDR3 region has the DNA TGTGCCAGTAGTGGTAGACAGCTGACAAACTATGGCTACACCTTC.

The V and J genes are TRBV6-6 and TRBJ2-3; 8 positions agree with TRBD2. Per germline, CDR1 MNHNY and CDR2 SVGAGI (reference sequence). V lost 2 bases, J lost 0 bases, and 4 bases stayed unmatched. The CDR3 runs to 16 residues. CDR3 protein: CASSYGRGVSTDTQYF. CDR3 coding DNA: TGTGCCAGCAGTTACGGGCGGGGGGTCAGCACAGATACGCAGTATTTT.

This sequence joins TRBV5-8 and TRBJ1-6; 9 bases line up with TRBD1. CDR1 is SGHTS, CDR2 YDEGEE, per germline. Trimming cost V 3 bases and J 7 bases; bases outside gene matches: 5. The CDR3 is 15 amino acids. The CDR3 DNA follows: TGTGCCAGCAGCTGGGGACAGGGCAGCAATTCACCCCTCCACTTT. This encodes CASSWGQGSNSPLHF.

This sequence joins TRBV7-6 and TRBJ1-5, with 10 bases lining up with TRBD1. V trimming: 5 bases; J trimming: 5 bases; junction bases outside the gene matches: 9. The length of the CDR3 is 16 residues. In germline, CDR1 is SGHVS, CDR2 FNYEAQ. CDR3 sequence: CASSQTTGTGDQPQHF. Written as DNA, the CDR3 is TGTGCCAGCAGCCAAACGACCGGGACAGGGGATCAGCCCCAGCATTTT.

The CDR3 nucleotides are TGTGCCAGTAGCCGGGATCCTTACCGACAAGAGACCCAGTACTTC. The encoded protein is CASSRDPYRQETQYF. The genes are TRBV19 and TRBJ2-5; D is possibly TRBD2 (5 bases). The V gene's germline CDR1 is LNHDA and CDR2 SQIVND (reference sequence). The CDR3 spans 15 residues. The V end was cut by 6 bases, the J end by 2 bases, with 16 bases between.

This clone was found a few times. The germline gene is not matched at one end of the junction; a read error may be the cause. This chain connects TRBV4-1 to TRBJ2-7; tentatively, D is TRBD2 (6 bases). Germline V CDR1 and CDR2: MGHRA, YSYEKL. The CDR3 has 16 amino acids. The CDR3 DNA follows: TGCCCCAGCAGCCAAATGGGGACTGGGTCCCTCTACGAGCAGTACTTC. This codes for CPSSQMGTGSLYEQYF.

This clone occurred once. The chain uses TRBV2 and TRBJ2-5; D not resolved. The germline gives CDR1 SNHLY, CDR2 FYNNEI. Trimming took off 5 bases at V and 3 bases at J, with 4 bases between the two ends. The CDR3 length is 11 residues. In DNA, the CDR3 is TGTGCCAGCAGTATAGAAGAGACCCAGTACTTC. This codes for CASSIEETQYF.

The rearrangement uses TRBV15 and TRBJ1-5, with 7 bases that match TRBD1. V lost 5 bases and J lost 5; bases outside the gene matches: 6. The CDR3 totals 14 residues. The germline V gene has CDR1 LNHNV and CDR2 YYDKDF (reference sequence). The CDR3 DNA follows: TGTGCCACCAGCCCCCGGGACAGTTATCAGCCCCAGCATTTT. Translated, it gives CATSPRDSYQPQHF.

The chain carries TRBV5-1 and TRBJ2-3; a possible D gene is TRBD1 (6 bases). V gave up 4 bases and J gave up 0 bases, with 12 bases separating them. From germline, CDR1 is SGHRS and CDR2 YFSETQ. CDR3 length: 15 amino acids. CDR3 bases: TGCGCCAGCAGCCCACAGGGTGCTAGCACAGATACGCAGTATTTT. Protein product: CASSPQGASTDTQYF.

The chain couples TRBV7-8 to TRBJ2-5; D is undetermined. This CDR3 comprises 14 residues. The germline V gene has CDR1 SGHVS and CDR2 FQNEAQ. V lost 2 bases and J 2 bases, leaving 9 bases between the germline ends. The CDR3 loop reads CASSLQPRQETQYF. The CDR3 DNA reads TGTGCCAGCAGCTTACAACCCAGACAAGAGACCCAGTACTTC.

This rearrangement joins TRBV6-5 to TRBJ2-2; D uncertain. The CDR3 spans 14 residues. Germline lookup yields CDR1 MNHEY and CDR2 SVGAGI. Trimming pared 6 bases from V and 1 base from J, leaving 9 bases between. As DNA, the CDR3 is TGTGCCAGCAGAGACATAATGAACACCGGGGAGCTGTTTTTT. It specifies CASRDIMNTGELFF.

The chain couples TRBV12-5 to TRBJ1-1, with D perhaps matching TRBD1 (6 bases). The V end was cut by 5 bases, the J end by 4 bases, with 14 bases between. Germline CDR1 and CDR2: LGHNT and FRNRAP. The CDR3 covers 14 residues. This CDR3 reads CASGPTGSITEAFF. As DNA, the CDR3 is TGTGCTAGTGGTCCTACAGGGAGTATCACTGAAGCTTTCTTT.